This TCR beta chain comes out of a study of OX40 agonist ivuxolimab in advanced cancers. Generated by immunoSEQ multiplex PCR, the TCRdb table keeps only in-frame clones and is missing some. The sample comprises 70,000 to 80,000 clones, about 85% of which are singletons, and under 20% rests with the top ten. Losses at the gene ends were 3 bases for V and 8 bases for J; bases not matched to a gene: 8. Per germline, CDR1 MNHEY and CDR2 SMNVEV (reference sequence). The CDR3 extends over 16 amino acids. This chain connects TRBV27 to TRBJ2-1; 12 bases align to TRBD2. The sequence was collected from an adult with an advanced solid tumor such as melanoma, head and neck, liver or kidney cancer. The source was CD4+ or CD8+ T cells sorted from blood, collected in a trial of the OX40 agonist ivuxolimab. Here the CDR3 reads CASSLGSTSGSYEQFF. CDR3 bases: TGTGCCAGCAGTTTGGGGTCGACTAGCGGGAGCTATGAGCAGTTCTTC.